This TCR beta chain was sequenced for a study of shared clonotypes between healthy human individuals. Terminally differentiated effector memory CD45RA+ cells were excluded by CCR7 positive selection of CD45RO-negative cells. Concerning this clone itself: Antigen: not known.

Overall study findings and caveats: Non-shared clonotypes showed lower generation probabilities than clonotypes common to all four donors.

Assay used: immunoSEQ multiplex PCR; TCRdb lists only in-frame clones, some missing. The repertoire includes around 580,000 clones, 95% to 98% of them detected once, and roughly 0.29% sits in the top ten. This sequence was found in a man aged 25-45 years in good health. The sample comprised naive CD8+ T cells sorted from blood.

The CDR3 DNA follows: TGTGCCAGCAGCGGGCAAGGTTGGACCGGGGAGCTGTTTTTT. Protein: CASSGQGWTGELFF. The chain carries TRBV7-9 and TRBJ2-2; D is unresolved. Germline V gives CDR1 SEHNR, CDR2 FQNEAQ (reference sequence). The CDR3 sequence is 14 residues long. Trimming shortened V by 5 bases and J by 5 bases, and 12 bases separated the two germline ends.